A selection of T cell receptor beta chains follows, all from one sample in a study of cytomegalovirus exposure and HLA in healthy donors. Assay: immunoSEQ multiplex PCR; the TCRdb copy retains only in-frame clones and omits some. The sample has about 240,000 clones, more than 75% seen once; the top ten hold less than 3%. The sequencing input was PBMCs. The receptors here all came from a man aged 18 to 29 in good health and CMV-seronegative. The CDR3 runs from the conserved cysteine through the conserved F or W. The order of the fields is clone size, V gene, D gene, J gene, CDR3 protein, CDR3 DNA. The D gene is left open where the match is weak. The size field is filled for only some rows; it gives once, few, many or a size class.

once	TRBV6-1	NA	TRBJ2-2	CASSVNTGELFF	TGTGCCAGCAGTGTAAACACCGGGGAGCTGTTTTTT
once	TRBV2	NA	TRBJ1-1	CASRRGGASIATEAFF	TGTGCCAGCAGGCGGGGGGGGGCCTCCATCGCGACTGAAGCTTTCTTT
NA	TRBV10-1	TRBD1	TRBJ2-3	CASSESRPGQGGWTQYF	TGCGCCAGCAGTGAGTCGCGACCGGGACAGGGCGGGTGGACGCAGTATTTT
NA	TRBV7-9	TRBD2	TRBJ2-3	CASSLALAGVTDTQYF	TGTGCCAGCAGCTTAGCCCTAGCGGGGGTCACAGATACGCAGTATTTT
few	TRBV2	TRBD1	TRBJ1-3	CASSDGTGDTIYF	TGTGCCAGCAGTGATGGGACAGGGGACACCATATATTTT
NA	TRBV5-6	NA	TRBJ2-4	CASSFRGLAKNIQYF	TGTGCCAGCAGCTTCCGGGGTTTAGCCAAAAACATTCAGTACTTC
NA	TRBV10-3	TRBD2	TRBJ2-7	CAISAVGSGLSYEQYF	TGTGCCATCAGTGCCGTCGGTAGCGGGCTCTCCTACGAGCAGTACTTC
NA	TRBV30	TRBD1	TRBJ2-7	CAWSPGNRGSRPPYEQYF	TGTGCCTGGAGTCCGGGTAACAGGGGATCGAGACCGCCCTACGAGCAGTACTTC
NA	TRBV2	TRBD2	TRBJ2-2	CASSTSGTSEAGELFF	TGTGCCAGCAGTACTTCCGGGACTAGCGAGGCCGGGGAGCTGTTTTTT
once	TRBV30	NA	TRBJ2-5	CAWSPPDNQETQYF	TGTGCCTGGAGTCCCCCTGACAACCAAGAGACCCAGTACTTC
NA	TRBV2	TRBD2	TRBJ2-2	CASSKRLADGELFF	TGTGCCAGCAGCAAAAGACTAGCTGACGGGGAGCTGTTTTTT
NA	TRBV18	TRBD1	TRBJ2-7	CASSPGPRGTGGYEQYF	TGTGCCAGCTCACCAGGGCCCCGGGGGACAGGGGGCTACGAGCAGTACTTC
NA	TRBV7-2	NA	TRBJ2-7	CASSLAGTGLNEQYF	TGTGCCAGCAGCTTGGCCGGGACTGGCCTCAACGAGCAGTACTTC
NA	TRBV2	TRBD2	TRBJ2-3	CASSLGGGGRDTQYF	TGTGCCAGCAGCCTGGGTGGCGGGGGGAGAGATACGCAGTATTTT
NA	TRBV5-1	NA	TRBJ1-5	CASSLGGAGQPQHF	TGCGCCAGCAGCTTGGGAGGCGCCGGTCAGCCCCAGCATTTT
NA	TRBV9	NA	TRBJ2-7	CASSARRGDTRGSYEQYF	TGTGCCAGCAGCGCCCGGAGGGGAGACACCCGGGGGTCCTACGAGCAGTACTTC
NA	TRBV25-1	TRBD2	TRBJ2-7	CASNHGTRDEQYF	TGTGCCAGCAACCACGGGACTAGGGACGAGCAGTACTTC
NA	TRBV7-9	TRBD1	TRBJ2-7	CASSLGQGHEQYF	TGTGCCAGCAGCTTGGGACAGGGCCACGAGCAGTACTTC
NA	TRBV5-6	NA	TRBJ2-7	CASSSIRGEQYF	TGTGCCAGCAGCTCCATTCGGGGCGAGCAGTACTTC
once	TRBV2	NA	TRBJ2-7	CASSDYSYEQYF	TGTGCCAGCAGTGACTATTCCTACGAGCAGTACTTC
NA	TRBV7-2	NA	TRBJ1-6	CASSLARDSPLHF	TGTGCCAGCAGCTTAGCCCGGGATTCACCCCTCCACTTT
NA	TRBV11-2	TRBD2	TRBJ2-7	CASSLAGGPLEQYF	TGTGCCAGCAGCTTAGCGGGAGGGCCGCTCGAGCAGTACTTC
NA	TRBV5-4	NA	TRBJ2-1	CASSFGGHEQFF	TGTGCCAGCAGCTTCGGGGGGCATGAGCAGTTCTTC
NA	TRBV11-2	NA	TRBJ2-1	CASSLGGLSEQFF	TGTGCCAGCAGCTTAGGCGGGTTGTCAGAGCAGTTCTTC
NA	TRBV11-2	NA	TRBJ1-2	CASSLDRNEYGYTF	TGTGCCAGCAGCTTAGACAGGAATGAGTATGGCTACACCTTC
NA	TRBV27	TRBD2	TRBJ2-7	CASLSWGGSGMAFHEQYF	TGTGCCAGCCTATCTTGGGGAGGTAGCGGGATGGCGTTCCACGAGCAGTACTTC
once	TRBV7-2	NA	TRBJ1-3	CASSLASTGQYTIYF	TGTGCCAGCAGCTTAGCTTCGACAGGACAGTACACCATATATTTT
NA	TRBV4-2	NA	TRBJ2-7	CASSPFGGGVYEQYF	TGTGCCAGCAGCCCTTTTGGTGGTGGAGTCTACGAGCAGTACTTC
NA	TRBV5-1	NA	TRBJ2-3	CASSLRGADTQYF	TGCGCCAGCAGCTTGAGGGGTGCAGATACGCAGTATTTT
NA	TRBV7-9	NA	TRBJ2-1	CASTGLRNEQFF	TGTGCCAGCACCGGACTCCGCAATGAGCAGTTCTTC
NA	TRBV5-4	TRBD2	TRBJ2-5	CASTQAAGGGETQYF	TGTGCCAGCACTCAAGCAGCGGGAGGCGGAGAGACCCAGTACTTC
NA	TRBV28	NA	TRBJ2-7	CASSSDRPRPYEQYF	TGTGCCAGCAGTTCGGACAGACCCCGGCCCTACGAGCAGTACTTC
NA	TRBV14	NA	TRBJ1-2	CASSPLPFRDRSGGYTF	TGTGCCAGCAGCCCCTTACCCTTTCGTGACAGGAGCGGTGGCTACACCTTC
NA	TRBV7-6	TRBD2	TRBJ2-3	CASSERTGTSVNTQYF	TGTGCCAGCAGCGAAAGAACCGGGACTAGCGTAAATACGCAGTATTTT
NA	TRBV7-9	NA	TRBJ1-5	CASSPETASPQHF	TGTGCCAGCAGCCCGGAGACGGCGAGCCCCCAGCATTTT